Included here is one TCR beta chain sequence, with context. Its antigen is unidentified. CDR3 length: 12 residues. V lost 4 bases, J lost 2 bases, and 7 bases lay in between. Germline CDR1 and CDR2: SGHDT and YYEEEE. Donors had nominal health at sampling but likely had unrecorded immune exposures. The data stem from a study of cytomegalovirus exposure and HLA in healthy donors. Study observations and caveats: The classifier, whose performance was assessed in both the original and validation cohorts, reportedly diagnosed cytomegalovirus status with high specificity and sensitivity. There were some V segments, including TRBV6-2 and TRBV6-3, excluded as indistinguishable. A missense DCLRE1C variant was associated with V- and J-gene trimming of TCR beta chains in a later analysis, and an independent cohort replicated the association.

Both 60 Vbeta primers and 13 Jbeta primers went into the PCR. Sequenced by immunoSEQ multiplex PCR; TCRdb stores in-frame clones only, minus some. Here the sample spans 150,000 to 200,000 clones, over 65% being singletons. The chain employs TRBV5-6 and TRBJ2-7; TRBD2 might be the D (5 bases). The sequence derives from a woman aged 30 to 39 in good health and CMV-seropositive. What was sequenced was PBMCs. CDR3 coding DNA: TGTGCCAGCAGCCCGGGGACCTACGAGCAGTACTTC. It encodes CASSPGTYEQYF.